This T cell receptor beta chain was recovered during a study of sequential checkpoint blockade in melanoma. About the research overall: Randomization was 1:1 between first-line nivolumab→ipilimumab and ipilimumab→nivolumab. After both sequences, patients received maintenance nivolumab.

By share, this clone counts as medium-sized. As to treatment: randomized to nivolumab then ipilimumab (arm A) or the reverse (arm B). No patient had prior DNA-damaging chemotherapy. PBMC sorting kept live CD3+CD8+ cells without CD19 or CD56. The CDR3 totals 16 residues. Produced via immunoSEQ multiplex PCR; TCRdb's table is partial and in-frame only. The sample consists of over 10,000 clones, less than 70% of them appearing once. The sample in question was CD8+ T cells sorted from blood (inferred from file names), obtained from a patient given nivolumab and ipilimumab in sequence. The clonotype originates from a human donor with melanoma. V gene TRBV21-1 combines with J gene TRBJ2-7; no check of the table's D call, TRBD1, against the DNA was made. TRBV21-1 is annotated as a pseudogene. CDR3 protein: CASSKATRGKAYEQYF. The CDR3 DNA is TGTGCCAGCAGCAAAGCCACAAGGGGAAAGGCCTACGAGCAGTACTTC.